What follows are 5 T cell receptor beta chains derived from one specimen sequenced in a study of tumor-infiltrating lymphocytes in primary liver carcinoma. Blood RNA came from unsorted whole blood; germline DNA was also extracted. With around 450 ng total RNA as template and a constant-region primer, TCR beta cDNA was made. Library construction for TCR beta comprised three nested multiplex PCR rounds performed with slightly modified ARM-PCR. PCR rounds one and two used TRBV1-TRBV30 forward primers with a C-beta reverse primer for 10 cycles each. MiXCR, run by TCRdb on the multiplex PCR reads, gives a single entry per CDR3 protein. The sample consists of approximately 320,000 distinct CDR3 sequences, around 50% of them appearing once. Input material: peripheral blood. The receptors originated from a woman aged 25 to 45 with primary liver carcinoma and hepatitis B virus infection.

The CDR3 nucleotides are TGTGCCAGCAGCCGTGGGGCAGCGGGGGAGCGGCAGTACTTC. Translated, it gives CASSRGAAGERQYF. The chain links TRBV4-2 to TRBJ2-5; 8 nucleotides line up with TRBD2. With V trimmed by 4 bases and J by 11 bases, 12 bases remained unmatched. The CDR3 spans 14 residues. CDR1 is LGHNA, CDR2 YNFKEQ, per germline.

This rearrangement joins TRBV14 to TRBJ2-1, with D perhaps TRBD2 (6 bases). The CDR3 consists of 13 residues. The germline V gene encodes CDR1 SGHDN and CDR2 FVKESK. Trimming pared 4 bases from V and 9 bases from J, leaving 13 bases between. The CDR3 sequence: CASSPTRVSEQFF. CDR3 DNA: TGTGCCAGCAGCCCGACTAGGGTGAGTGAGCAGTTCTTC.

The chain carries TRBV10-2 and TRBJ2-3, with a weak D call TRBD2 (6 bases). The CDR3 loop spans 15 amino acids. V was trimmed by 3 bases and J by 1 base, leaving 11 bases between them. Germline V CDR1 and CDR2: WSHSY, SAAADI. The CDR3 sequence: CASSDMGGGTDTQYF. CDR3 nucleotide sequence: TGCGCCAGCAGTGATATGGGAGGAGGCACAGATACGCAGTATTTT.

As regards this clonotype: With a much larger clone just one base away, this may be a read error. The V and J genes are TRBV11-3 and TRBJ2-1; 15 bases line up with TRBD2. The CDR3 is 14 residues long. The V gene's germline CDR1 is SGHNT and CDR2 YENEEA. The CDR3 sequence: CASSFGLAGGKRLF. Here the CDR3 DNA reads TGTGCCAGCAGCTTCGGACTAGCGGGAGGGAAAAGGCTCTTC.

This clonotype was seen only a few times. The V call is TRBV7-9, the J call TRBJ1-3; a possible D gene is TRBD1 (5 bases). Trimming took 4 bases from V and 0 from J, leaving 13 bases between them. From germline, CDR1 is SEHNR and CDR2 FQNEAQ (reference sequence). CDR3 size: 16 residues. CDR3 protein: CASSSARQSSGNTIYF. The CDR3 DNA is TGTGCCAGCAGCTCAGCCCGACAGTCCTCTGGAAACACCATATATTTT.